What follows is one TCR beta chain and its context. The data are from a study of shared clonotypes between healthy human individuals. At a deep level, the assay was run. Replicate PCRs for unsorted PBMC used about 330 ng DNA (approximately 31,000 T cell genomes). Per the original data handling: ImmunoSEQ sequences covered only the junction and lacked quality scores; filtering therefore differed. Some clones are missing from TCRdb's copy, which holds only in-frame ones; the method was immunoSEQ multiplex PCR. For V, J and clone size, that table is used; D and trimming come from the DNA. This sample has about 490,000 clones, with around 80% found just once. Deletions cut 2 bases from V and 0 bases from J, with 8 bases between. Germline CDR1 and CDR2: SGHTA and FQGNSA. There are 15 residues in the CDR3.

The sample taken for sequencing was PBMCs. The receptor was isolated from a woman aged 40 to 50 in good health. Some clones in this sample may be carry-over from other donors' samples. The chain combines TRBV7-2 with TRBJ2-4; D ambiguous. This CDR3 reads CASSLSFLAKNIQYF. DNA of the CDR3: TGTGCCAGCAGCTTATCGTTCTTAGCCAAAAACATTCAGTACTTC.